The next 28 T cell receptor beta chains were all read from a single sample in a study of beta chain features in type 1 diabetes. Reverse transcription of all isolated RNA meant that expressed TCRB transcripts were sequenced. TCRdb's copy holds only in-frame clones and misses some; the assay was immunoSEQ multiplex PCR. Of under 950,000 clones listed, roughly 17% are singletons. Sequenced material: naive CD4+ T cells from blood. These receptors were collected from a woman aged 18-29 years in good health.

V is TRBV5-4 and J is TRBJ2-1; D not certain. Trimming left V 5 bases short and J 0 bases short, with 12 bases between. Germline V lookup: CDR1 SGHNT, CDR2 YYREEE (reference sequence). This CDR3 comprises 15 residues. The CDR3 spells CASSPSPSSYNEQFF. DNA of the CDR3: TGTGCCAGCAGTCCTTCTCCGAGCTCCTACAATGAGCAGTTCTTC.

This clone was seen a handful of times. The CDR3 reads CASSPFLGRNTEAFF. For the CDR3, the DNA is TGTGCCAGCAGTCCTTTCTTGGGGCGGAACACTGAAGCTTTCTTT. This chain joins TRBV28 and TRBJ1-1; D perhaps matches TRBD1 (5 bases). V was clipped by 5 bases and J by 1 base, with 14 bases between them. The CDR3 runs 15 residues. The germline gives CDR1 MDHEN, CDR2 SYDVKM.

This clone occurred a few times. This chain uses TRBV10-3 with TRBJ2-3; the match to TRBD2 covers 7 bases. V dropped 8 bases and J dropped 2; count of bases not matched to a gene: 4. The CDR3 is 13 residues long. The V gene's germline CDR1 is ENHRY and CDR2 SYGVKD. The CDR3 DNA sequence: TGTGCCATCCGCGGGAGTAACACAGATACGCAGTATTTT. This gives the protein CAIRGSNTDTQYF.

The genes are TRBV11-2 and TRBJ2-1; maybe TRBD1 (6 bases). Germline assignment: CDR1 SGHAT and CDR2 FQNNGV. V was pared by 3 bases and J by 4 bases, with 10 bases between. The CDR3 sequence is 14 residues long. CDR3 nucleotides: TGTGCCAGCAGCTTCGGAGGACAGTACAATGAGCAGTTCTTC. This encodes CASSFGGQYNEQFF.

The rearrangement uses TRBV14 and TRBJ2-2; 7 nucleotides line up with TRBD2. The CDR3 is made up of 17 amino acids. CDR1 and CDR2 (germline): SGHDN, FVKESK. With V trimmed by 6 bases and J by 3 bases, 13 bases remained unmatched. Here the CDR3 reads CASSHAIAGYHTGELFF. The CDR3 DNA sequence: TGTGCCAGCAGTCACGCAATAGCGGGTTATCACACCGGGGAGCTGTTTTTT.

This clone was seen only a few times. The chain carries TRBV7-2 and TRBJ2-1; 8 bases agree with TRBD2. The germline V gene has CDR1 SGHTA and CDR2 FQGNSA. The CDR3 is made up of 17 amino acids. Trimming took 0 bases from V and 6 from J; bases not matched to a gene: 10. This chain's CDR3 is CASSLAPRTSGFNEQFF. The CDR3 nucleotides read TGTGCCAGCAGCTTAGCGCCTCGAACTAGCGGCTTCAATGAGCAGTTCTTC.

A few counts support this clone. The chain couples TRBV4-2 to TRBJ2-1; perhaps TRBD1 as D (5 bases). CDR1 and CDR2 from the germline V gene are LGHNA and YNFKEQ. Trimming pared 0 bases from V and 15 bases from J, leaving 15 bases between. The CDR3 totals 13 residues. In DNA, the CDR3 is TGTGCCAGCAGCCAAGAGTCAGGGTCTGGGCGGTTCTTC. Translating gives CASSQESGSGRFF.

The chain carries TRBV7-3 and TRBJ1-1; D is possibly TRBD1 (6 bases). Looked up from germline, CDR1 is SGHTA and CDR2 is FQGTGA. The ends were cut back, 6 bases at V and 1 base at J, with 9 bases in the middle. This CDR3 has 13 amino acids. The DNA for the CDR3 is TGTGCCAGCAGAACGGGGGCGAACACTGAAGCTTTCTTT. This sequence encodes CASRTGANTEAFF.

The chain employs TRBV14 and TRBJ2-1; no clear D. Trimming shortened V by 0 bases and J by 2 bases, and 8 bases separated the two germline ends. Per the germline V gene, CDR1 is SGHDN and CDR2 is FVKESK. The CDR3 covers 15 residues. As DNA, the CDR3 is TGTGCCAGCAGCCAAGATTGGGGTACCTACAATGAGCAGTTCTTC. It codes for CASSQDWGTYNEQFF.

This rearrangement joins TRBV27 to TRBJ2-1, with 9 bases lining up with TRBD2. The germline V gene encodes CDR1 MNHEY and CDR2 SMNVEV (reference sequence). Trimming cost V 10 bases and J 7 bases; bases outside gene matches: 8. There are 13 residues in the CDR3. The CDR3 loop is CATRASGTNEQFF. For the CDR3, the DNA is TGTGCCACCCGGGCTAGCGGGACAAATGAGCAGTTCTTC.

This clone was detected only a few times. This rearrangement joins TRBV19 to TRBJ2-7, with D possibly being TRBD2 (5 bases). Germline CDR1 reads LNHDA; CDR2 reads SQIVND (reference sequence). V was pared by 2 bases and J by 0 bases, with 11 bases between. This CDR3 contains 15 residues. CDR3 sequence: CASSITGISSYEQYF. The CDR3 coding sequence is TGTGCCAGTAGTATAACCGGGATCAGCTCCTACGAGCAGTACTTC.

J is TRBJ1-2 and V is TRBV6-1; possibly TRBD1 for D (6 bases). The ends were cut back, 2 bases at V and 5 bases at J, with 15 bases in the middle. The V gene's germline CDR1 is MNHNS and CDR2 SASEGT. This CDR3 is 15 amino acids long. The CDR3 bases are TGTGCCAGCAGTGAACAGGGGTTAGGTAGATATGGCTACACCTTC. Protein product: CASSEQGLGRYGYTF.

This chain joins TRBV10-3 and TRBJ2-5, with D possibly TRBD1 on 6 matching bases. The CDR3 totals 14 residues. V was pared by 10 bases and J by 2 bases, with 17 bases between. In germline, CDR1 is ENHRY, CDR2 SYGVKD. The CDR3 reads CATSLQGPQETQYF. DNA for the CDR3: TGTGCCACCTCTCTACAGGGACCTCAAGAGACCCAGTACTTC.

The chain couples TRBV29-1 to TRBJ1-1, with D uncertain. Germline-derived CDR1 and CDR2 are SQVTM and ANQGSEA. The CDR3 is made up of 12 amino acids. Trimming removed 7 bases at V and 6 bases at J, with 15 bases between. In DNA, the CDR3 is TGCAGCGCAGATCCGGGCCGGTCTGAAGCTTTCTTT. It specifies CSADPGRSEAFF.

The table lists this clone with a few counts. The CDR3 DNA is TGTGCCAGCAGCCACGACTGGAGCTCCTACGAGCAGTACTTC. Its translation is CASSHDWSSYEQYF. V usage is TRBV6-6 and J usage is TRBJ2-7; no clear D gene. Germline V CDR1 and CDR2: MNHNY, SVGAGI (reference sequence). The CDR3 has 14 amino acids. The V and J ends lost 6 bases and 0 bases respectively, with 12 bases between them.

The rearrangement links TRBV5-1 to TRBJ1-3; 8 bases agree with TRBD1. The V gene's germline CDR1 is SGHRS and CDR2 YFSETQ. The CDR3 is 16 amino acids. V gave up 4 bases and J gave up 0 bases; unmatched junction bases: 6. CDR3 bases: TGCGCCAGCAGCACGACAGGGGCGAGCTCTGGAAACACCATATATTTT. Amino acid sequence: CASSTTGASSGNTIYF. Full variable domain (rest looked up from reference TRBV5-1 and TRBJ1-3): KAGVTQTPRYLIKTRGQQVTLSCSPISGHRSVSWYQQTPGQGLQFLFEYFSETQRNKGNFPGRFSGRQFSNSRSEMNVSTLELGDSALYLCASSTTGASSGNTIYFGEGSWLTVV.

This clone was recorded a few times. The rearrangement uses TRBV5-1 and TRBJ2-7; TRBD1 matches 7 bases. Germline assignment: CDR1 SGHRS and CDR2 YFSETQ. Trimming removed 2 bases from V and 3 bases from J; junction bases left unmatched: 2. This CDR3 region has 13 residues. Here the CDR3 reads CASSFDRDYEQYF. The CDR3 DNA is TGCGCCAGCAGCTTCGACAGGGACTACGAGCAGTACTTC.

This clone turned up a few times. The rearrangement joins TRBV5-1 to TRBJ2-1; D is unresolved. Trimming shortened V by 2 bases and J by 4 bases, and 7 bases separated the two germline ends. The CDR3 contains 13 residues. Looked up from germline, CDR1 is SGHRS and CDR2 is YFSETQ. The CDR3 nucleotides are TGCGCCAGCAGCTTTGGCCTATACAATGAGCAGTTCTTC. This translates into CASSFGLYNEQFF.

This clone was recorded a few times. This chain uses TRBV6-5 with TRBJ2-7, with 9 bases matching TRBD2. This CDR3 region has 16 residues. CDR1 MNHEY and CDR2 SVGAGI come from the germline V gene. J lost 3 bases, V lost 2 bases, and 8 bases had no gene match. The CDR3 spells CASSYSSGSGSYEQYF. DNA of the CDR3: TGTGCCAGCAGTTACAGTAGTGGTAGCGGGAGCTACGAGCAGTACTTC.

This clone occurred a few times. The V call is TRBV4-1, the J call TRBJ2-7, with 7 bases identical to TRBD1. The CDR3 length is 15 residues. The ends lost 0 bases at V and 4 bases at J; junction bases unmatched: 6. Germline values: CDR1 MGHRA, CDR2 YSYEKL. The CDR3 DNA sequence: TGCGCCAGCAGCCAAGAGGGACAGACCTTATACGAGCAGTACTTC. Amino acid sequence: CASSQEGQTLYEQYF.

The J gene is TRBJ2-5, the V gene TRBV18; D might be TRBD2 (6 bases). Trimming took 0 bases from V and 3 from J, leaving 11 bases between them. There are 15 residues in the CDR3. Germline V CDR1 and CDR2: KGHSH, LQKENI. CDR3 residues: CASSPPSRGKETQYF. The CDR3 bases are TGTGCCAGCTCACCACCCTCGCGGGGAAAAGAGACCCAGTACTTC.

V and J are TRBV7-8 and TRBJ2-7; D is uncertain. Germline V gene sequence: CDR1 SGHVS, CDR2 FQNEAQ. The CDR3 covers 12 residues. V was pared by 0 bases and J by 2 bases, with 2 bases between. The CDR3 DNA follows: TGTGCCAGCAGCTTAGCTACCTACGAGCAGTACTTC. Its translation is CASSLATYEQYF.

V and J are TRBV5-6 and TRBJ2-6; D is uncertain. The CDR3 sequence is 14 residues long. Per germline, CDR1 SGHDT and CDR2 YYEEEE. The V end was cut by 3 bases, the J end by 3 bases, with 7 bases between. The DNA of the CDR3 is TGTGCCAGCAGCTATAGAAGTGGGGCCAACGTCCTGACTTTC. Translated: CASSYRSGANVLTF.

CDR3 amino acids: CASSHRGLGANVLTF. CDR3 nucleotides: TGTGCCAGCAGCCACAGGGGGCTCGGGGCCAACGTCCTGACTTTC. The chain employs TRBV28 and TRBJ2-6; TRBD1 aligns across 9 bases. V was pared by 6 bases and J by 4 bases, with 4 bases of the junction left unmatched. The germline V gene has CDR1 MDHEN and CDR2 SYDVKM. CDR3 size: 15 residues.

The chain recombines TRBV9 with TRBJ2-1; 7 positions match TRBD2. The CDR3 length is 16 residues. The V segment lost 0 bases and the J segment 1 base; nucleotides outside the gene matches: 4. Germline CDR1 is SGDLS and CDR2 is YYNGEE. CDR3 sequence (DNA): TGTGCCAGCAGCGTAGGCGGGAGTAGGTCCTACAATGAGCAGTTCTTC. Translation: CASSVGGSRSYNEQFF.

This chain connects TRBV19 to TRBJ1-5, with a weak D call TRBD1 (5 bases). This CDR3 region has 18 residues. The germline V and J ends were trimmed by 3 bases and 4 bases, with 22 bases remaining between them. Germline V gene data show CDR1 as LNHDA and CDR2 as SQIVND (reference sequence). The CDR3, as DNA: TGTGCCAGTAGTATGAGAGCGAAGGGTACAGGCAGGAATCAGCCCCAGCATTTT. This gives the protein CASSMRAKGTGRNQPQHF.

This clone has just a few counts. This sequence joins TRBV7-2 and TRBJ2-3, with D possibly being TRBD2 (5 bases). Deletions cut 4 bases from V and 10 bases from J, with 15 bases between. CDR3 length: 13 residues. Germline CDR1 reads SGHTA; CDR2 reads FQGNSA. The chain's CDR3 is CASSSAFRTSQYF. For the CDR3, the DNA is TGTGCCAGCAGCTCCGCTTTTCGGACTTCGCAGTATTTT.

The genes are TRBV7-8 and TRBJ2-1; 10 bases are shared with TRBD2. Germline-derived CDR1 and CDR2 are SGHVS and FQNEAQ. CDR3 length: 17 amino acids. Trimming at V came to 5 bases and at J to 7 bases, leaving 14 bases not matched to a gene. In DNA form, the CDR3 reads TGTGCCAGCAGCCATAGTCGGACTAGCGGTTACTTAAATGAGCAGTTCTTC. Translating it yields CASSHSRTSGYLNEQFF.